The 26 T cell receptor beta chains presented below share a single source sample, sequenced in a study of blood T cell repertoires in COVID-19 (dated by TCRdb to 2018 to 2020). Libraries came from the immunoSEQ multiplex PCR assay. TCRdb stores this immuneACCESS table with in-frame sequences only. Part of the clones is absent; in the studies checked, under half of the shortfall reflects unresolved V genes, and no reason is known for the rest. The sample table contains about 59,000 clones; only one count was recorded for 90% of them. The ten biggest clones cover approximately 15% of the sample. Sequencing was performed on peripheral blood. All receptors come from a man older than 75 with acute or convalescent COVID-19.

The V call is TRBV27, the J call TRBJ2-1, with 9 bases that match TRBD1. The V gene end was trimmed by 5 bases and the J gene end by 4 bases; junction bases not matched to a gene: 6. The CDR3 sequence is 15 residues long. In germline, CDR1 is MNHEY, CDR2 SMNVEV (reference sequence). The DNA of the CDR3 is TGTGCCAGCAGTCCGGACAGGGGAGCTTACAATGAGCAGTTCTTC. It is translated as CASSPDRGAYNEQFF.

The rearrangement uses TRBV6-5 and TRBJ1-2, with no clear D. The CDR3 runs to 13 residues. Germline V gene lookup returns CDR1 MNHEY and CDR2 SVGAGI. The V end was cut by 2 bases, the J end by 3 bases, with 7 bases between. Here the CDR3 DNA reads TGTGCCAGCAGTTACGAGAGGGACTATGGCTACACCTTC. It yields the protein CASSYERDYGYTF.

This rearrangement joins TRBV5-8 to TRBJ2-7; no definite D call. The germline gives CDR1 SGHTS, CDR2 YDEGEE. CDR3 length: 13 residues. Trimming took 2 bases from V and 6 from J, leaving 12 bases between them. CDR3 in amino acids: CASSFNHPGEQYF. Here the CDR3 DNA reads TGTGCCAGCAGCTTCAATCACCCCGGCGAGCAGTACTTC.

CDR3 nucleotide sequence: TGTGCCACCAGGGTCGGGTCTCAACCGAGGAGAGATACGCAGTATTTT. As protein: CATRVGSQPRRDTQYF. The chain has TRBV7-2 and TRBJ2-3; weak D call: TRBD1 (5 bases). The CDR3 consists of 16 residues. Germline-derived CDR1 and CDR2 are SGHTA and FQGNSA. V was trimmed by 10 bases and J by 5 bases, leaving 25 bases between them.

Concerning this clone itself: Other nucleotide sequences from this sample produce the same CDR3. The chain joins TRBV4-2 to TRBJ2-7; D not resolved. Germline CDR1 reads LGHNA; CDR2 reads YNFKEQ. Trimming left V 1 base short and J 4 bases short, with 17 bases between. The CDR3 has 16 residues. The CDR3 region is CASSQAFGGTPYEQYF. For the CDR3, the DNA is TGTGCCAGCAGCCAAGCGTTCGGCGGTACCCCTTACGAGCAGTACTTC.

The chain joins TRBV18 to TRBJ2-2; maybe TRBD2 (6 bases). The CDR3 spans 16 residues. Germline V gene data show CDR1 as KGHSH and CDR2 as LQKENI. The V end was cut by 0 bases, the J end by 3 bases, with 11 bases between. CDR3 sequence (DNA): TGTGCCAGCTCACCACCGCGGGGCAGGTACACCGGGGAGCTGTTTTTT. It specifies CASSPPRGRYTGELFF.

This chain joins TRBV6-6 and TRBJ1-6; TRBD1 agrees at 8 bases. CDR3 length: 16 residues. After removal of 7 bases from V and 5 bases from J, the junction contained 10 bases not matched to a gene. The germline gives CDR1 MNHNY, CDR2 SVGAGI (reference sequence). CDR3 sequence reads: CASTDRGPADNSPLHF. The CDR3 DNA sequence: TGTGCCAGCACCGACAGGGGCCCGGCGGATAATTCACCCCTCCACTTT.

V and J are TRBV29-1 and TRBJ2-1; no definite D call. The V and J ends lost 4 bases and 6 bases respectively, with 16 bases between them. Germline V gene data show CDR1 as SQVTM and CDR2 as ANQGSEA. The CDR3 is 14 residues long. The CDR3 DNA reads TGCAGCGTTGGGCAGGCGATTGAGCTCAATGAGCAGTTCTTC. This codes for CSVGQAIELNEQFF.

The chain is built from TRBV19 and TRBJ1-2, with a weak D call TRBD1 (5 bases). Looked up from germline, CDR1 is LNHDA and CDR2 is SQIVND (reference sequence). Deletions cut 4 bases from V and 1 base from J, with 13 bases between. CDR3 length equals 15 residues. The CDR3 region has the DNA TGTGCCAGTAGTACCGGAGACAGTCATAACTATGGCTACACCTTC. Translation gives CASSTGDSHNYGYTF.

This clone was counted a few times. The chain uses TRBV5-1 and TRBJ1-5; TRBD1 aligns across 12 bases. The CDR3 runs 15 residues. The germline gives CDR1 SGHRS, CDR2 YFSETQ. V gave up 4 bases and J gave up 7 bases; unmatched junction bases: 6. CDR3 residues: CASSAGTGGEQPQHF. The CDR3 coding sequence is TGCGCCAGCAGCGCCGGGACAGGGGGCGAACAGCCCCAGCATTTT.

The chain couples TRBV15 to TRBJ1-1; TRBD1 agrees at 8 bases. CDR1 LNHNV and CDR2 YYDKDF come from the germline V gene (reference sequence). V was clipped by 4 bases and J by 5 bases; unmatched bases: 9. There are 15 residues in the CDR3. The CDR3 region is CATSTATGGSTEAFF. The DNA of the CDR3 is TGTGCCACCAGCACAGCCACAGGGGGAAGTACTGAAGCTTTCTTT.

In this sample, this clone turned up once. The chain's CDR3 is CASSLGPNEKLFF. The CDR3 DNA reads as TGTGCCAGCAGCTTAGGTCCGAATGAAAAACTGTTTTTT. The V gene is TRBV7-8, the J gene TRBJ1-4; D is uncertain. V was cut by 1 base and J by 5 bases, with 5 bases left in between. CDR1 and CDR2 (germline): SGHVS, FQNEAQ. CDR3 size: 13 residues.

The DNA of the CDR3 is TGTGCCAGCAGTGATAATGTGGCAGGGCTCACTGAAGCTTTCTTT. Amino acid sequence: CASSDNVAGLTEAFF. The chain links TRBV2 to TRBJ1-1; the D gene is possibly TRBD1 (5 bases). CDR1 and CDR2 (germline): SNHLY, FYNNEI. V lost 3 bases, J lost 4 bases, and 15 bases lay in between. This CDR3 contains 15 residues.

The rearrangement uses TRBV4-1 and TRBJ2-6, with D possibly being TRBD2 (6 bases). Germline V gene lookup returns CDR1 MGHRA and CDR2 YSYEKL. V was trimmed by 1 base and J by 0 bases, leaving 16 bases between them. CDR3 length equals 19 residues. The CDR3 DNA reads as TGCGCCAGCAGCCAAGTAGCGGCAGGAGGAGGCTCTGGGGCCAACGTCCTGACTTTC. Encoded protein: CASSQVAAGGGSGANVLTF.

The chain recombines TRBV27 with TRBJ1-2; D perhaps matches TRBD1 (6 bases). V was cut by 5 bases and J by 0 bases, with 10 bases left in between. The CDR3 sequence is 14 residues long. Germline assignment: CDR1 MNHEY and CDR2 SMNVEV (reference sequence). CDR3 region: CASSPRQANYGYTF. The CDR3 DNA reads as TGTGCCAGCAGTCCCCGACAGGCTAACTATGGCTACACCTTC.

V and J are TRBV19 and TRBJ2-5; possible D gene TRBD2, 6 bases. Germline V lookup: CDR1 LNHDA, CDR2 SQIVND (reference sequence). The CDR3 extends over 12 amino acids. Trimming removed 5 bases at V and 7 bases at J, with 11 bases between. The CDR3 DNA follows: TGTGCCAGTAGTCCCTCCGGGGGGACCCAGTACTTC. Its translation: CASSPSGGTQYF.

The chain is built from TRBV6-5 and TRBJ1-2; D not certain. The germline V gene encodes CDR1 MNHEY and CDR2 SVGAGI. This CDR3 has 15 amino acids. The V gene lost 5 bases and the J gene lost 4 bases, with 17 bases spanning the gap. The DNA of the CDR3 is TGTGCCAGCAGTAACGGGCCGTACGGGGTCTATGGCTACACCTTC. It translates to CASSNGPYGVYGYTF.

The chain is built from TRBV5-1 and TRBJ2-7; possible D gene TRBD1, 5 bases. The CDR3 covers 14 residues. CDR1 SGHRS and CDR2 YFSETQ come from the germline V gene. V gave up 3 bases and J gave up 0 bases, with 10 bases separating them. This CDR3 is CASSSLGRSYEQYF. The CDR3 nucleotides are TGCGCCAGCAGCTCCCTGGGGCGCTCCTACGAGCAGTACTTC.

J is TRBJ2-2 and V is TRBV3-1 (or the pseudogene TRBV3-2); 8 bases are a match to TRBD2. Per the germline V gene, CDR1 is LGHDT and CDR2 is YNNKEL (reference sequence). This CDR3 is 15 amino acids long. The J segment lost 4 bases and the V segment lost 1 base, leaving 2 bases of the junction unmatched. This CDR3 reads CASSQGTSITGELFF. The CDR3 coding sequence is TGTGCCAGCAGCCAAGGGACTAGCATCACCGGGGAGCTGTTTTTT.

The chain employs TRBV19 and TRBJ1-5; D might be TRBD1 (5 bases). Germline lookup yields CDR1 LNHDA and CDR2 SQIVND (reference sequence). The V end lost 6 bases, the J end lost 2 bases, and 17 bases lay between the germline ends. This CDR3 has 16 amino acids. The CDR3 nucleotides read TGTGCCAGTAGCGGGGGAGGGATCTGGGGCAATCAGCCCCAGCATTTT. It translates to CASSGGGIWGNQPQHF.

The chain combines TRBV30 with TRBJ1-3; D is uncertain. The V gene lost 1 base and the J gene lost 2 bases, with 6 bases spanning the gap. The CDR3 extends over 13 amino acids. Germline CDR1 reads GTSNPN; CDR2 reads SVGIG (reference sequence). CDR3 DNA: TGTGCCTGGAGTGGAGGGACTGGAAACACCATATATTTT. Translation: CAWSGGTGNTIYF.

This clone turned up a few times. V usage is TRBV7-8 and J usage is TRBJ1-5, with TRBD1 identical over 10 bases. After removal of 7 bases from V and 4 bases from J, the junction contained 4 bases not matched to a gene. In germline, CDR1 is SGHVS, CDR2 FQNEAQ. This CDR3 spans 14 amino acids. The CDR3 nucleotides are TGTGCCAGCACCATGGGACAGGGGAATCAGCCCCAGCATTTT. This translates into CASTMGQGNQPQHF.

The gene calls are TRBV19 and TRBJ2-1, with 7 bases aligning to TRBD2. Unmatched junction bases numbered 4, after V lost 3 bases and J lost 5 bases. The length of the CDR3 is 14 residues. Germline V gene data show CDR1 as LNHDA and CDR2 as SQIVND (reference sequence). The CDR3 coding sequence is TGTGCCAGTAGTATGGGGGGGAGCCACAATGAGCAGTTCTTC. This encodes CASSMGGSHNEQFF.

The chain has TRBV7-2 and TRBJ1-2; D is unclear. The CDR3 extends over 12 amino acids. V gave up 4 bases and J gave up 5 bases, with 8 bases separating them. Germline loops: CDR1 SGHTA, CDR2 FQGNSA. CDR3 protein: CASSSSGYGYTF. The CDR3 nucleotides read TGTGCCAGCAGCTCCTCAGGATATGGCTACACCTTC.

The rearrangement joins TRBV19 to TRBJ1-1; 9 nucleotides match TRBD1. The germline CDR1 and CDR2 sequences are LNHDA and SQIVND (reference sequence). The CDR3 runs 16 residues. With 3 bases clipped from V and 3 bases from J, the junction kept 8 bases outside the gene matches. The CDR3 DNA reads TGTGCCAGTAGTATCCTTAACAGGGGGCAGGACACTGAAGCTTTCTTT. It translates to CASSILNRGQDTEAFF.

The CDR3 loop reads CASSPGGQPEKLFF. The CDR3 nucleotides are TGCGCCAGCAGCCCCGGAGGACAGCCCGAAAAACTGTTTTTT. This chain uses TRBV5-1 with TRBJ1-4; tentatively, D is TRBD1 (6 bases). V was clipped by 4 bases and J by 8 bases, with 15 bases between them. This CDR3 spans 14 amino acids. Germline loops: CDR1 SGHRS, CDR2 YFSETQ.